This TCR beta chain was obtained from a study of cytomegalovirus exposure and HLA in healthy donors. Across the whole study: A data release that came early held around 85 million unique TCRs from HLA-typed donors.

This clone appeared a single time. Its antigen remains unknown. CDR3 length: 16 residues. Trimming took off 0 bases at V and 3 bases at J, with 16 bases between the two ends. Looked up from germline, CDR1 is SGDLS and CDR2 is YYNGEE. The PCR was carried out with 60 Vbeta primers and 13 Jbeta primers. In the study's own analysis: In a later analysis, the count reached about 82 million unique TCR beta chains, with around 11 million shared. This table comes from immunoSEQ multiplex PCR, and its TCRdb copy is limited to in-frame clones, with some not included. V, J and clone size were drawn from that table, and D and trimming were deduced from the DNA. The sample lists 160,000 or so clones, 75% to 90% occurring once. Unrecorded immune exposures were likely, despite nominal health at sampling. Notes on the study in general: Common viral pathogens seemed to be connected with several of the most significant clusters, according to a later analysis.

The sequenced sample was PBMCs. The J gene is TRBJ2-7, the V gene TRBV9; D gene uncertain. The receptor's source is a man aged 50-59 years in good health and CMV-seropositive. The CDR3 DNA follows: TGTGCCAGCAGCGTAGGAGAAGGCGGATTAAACTACGAGCAGTACTTC. Translating it yields CASSVGEGGLNYEQYF.